The next 3 T cell receptor beta chains were all read from a single sample in a study of lymphopenia after photon versus proton radiotherapy. The protocol was immunoSEQ multiplex PCR, while the TCRdb copy is restricted to in-frame clones and leaves out a portion. The sample lists 25,000 to 30,000 clones; 75% to 90% were seen once. This specimen was peripheral blood, taken from a patient treated with photon-based radiotherapy. These receptors all stem from a man aged 25 to 45 with gastric cancer.

The chain combines TRBV6-1 with TRBJ2-3; D not certain. This CDR3 region has 12 residues. V lost 5 bases and J lost 0, with 3 bases in between. Germline V CDR1 and CDR2: MNHNS, SASEGT. CDR3 coding DNA: TGTGCCAGCAGTATGAGCACAGATACGCAGTATTTT. Its translation: CASSMSTDTQYF.

The chain carries TRBV7-2 and TRBJ2-3; D remains unclear. The CDR3 has 14 residues. V was clipped by 5 bases and J by 3 bases, with 12 bases between them. Germline-derived CDR1 and CDR2 are SGHTA and FQGNSA. CDR3 sequence reads: CASSIGPGTDTQYF. CDR3 DNA sequence: TGTGCCAGCAGCATCGGCCCGGGTACAGATACGCAGTATTTT.

The chain joins TRBV7-3 to TRBJ2-1; D is perhaps TRBD2 (7 bases). The CDR3 spans 18 residues. Germline V lookup: CDR1 SGHTA, CDR2 FQGTGA. Trimming left V 2 bases short and J 1 base short, with 18 bases between. The CDR3 loop is CASSLYPRGLPSYNEQFF. CDR3 bases: TGTGCCAGCAGCTTATACCCGCGGGGGCTTCCTTCCTACAATGAGCAGTTCTTC.